The present TCR beta chain was sequenced within a study of identical twins. Whole-study findings and limits: The study found excess low generation probability among twin-shared out-of-frame alpha sequences.

MiXCR was run by TCRdb on the 5' RACE reads, yielding one entry per CDR3 protein. The sample yields 1.5 million or so distinct CDR3 sequences, roughly a third seen once. Comment on this clonotype: Antigen: not known. Here the CDR3 omits its conserved ending phenylalanine or tryptophan, so a read error is the likely source.

V trimming: 5 bases; J trimming: 5 bases; junction bases outside the gene matches: 7. CDR1 and CDR2 (germline): SGHAT, FQDESV (reference sequence). CDR3 length equals 15 residues. Material: cord blood. The source of this sequence is a newborn girl in good health. V gene TRBV11-1 combines with J gene TRBJ2-3; 10 bases match TRBD2. This CDR3 is CASSALAGVVDTQYV. DNA of the CDR3: TGTGCCAGCAGCGCCCTAGCGGGAGTGGTAGATACGCAGTATGTT.